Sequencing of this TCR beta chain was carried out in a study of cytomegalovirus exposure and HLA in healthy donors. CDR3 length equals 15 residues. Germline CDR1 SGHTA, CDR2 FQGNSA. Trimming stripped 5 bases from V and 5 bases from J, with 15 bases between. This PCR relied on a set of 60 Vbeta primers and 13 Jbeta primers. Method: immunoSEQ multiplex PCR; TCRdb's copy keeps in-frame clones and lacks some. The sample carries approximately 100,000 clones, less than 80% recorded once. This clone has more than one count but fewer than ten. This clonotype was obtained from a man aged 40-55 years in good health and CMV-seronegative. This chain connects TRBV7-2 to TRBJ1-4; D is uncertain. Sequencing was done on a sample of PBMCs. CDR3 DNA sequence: TGTGCCAGCAGCCCAATCGGAAGCGAAAATGAAAAACTGTTTTTT. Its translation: CASSPIGSENEKLFF.